This T cell receptor (beta chain) is from a study of blood T cell repertoires in COVID-19. Whole-study context: The cDNA or gDNA used as material had been derived from T cells, B-cell-depleted T cells, or PBMCs.

The protocol was immunoSEQ multiplex PCR, while the TCRdb copy is restricted to in-frame clones and leaves out a portion. The sample includes fewer than 80,000 clones, less than 90% of them seen just once. CDR1 is MGHRA and CDR2 is YSYEKL in the germline V gene. The CDR3 is made up of 12 amino acids. V was pared by 4 bases and J by 4 bases, with 4 bases between. The source of this sequence is a human donor in a cohort sampled during active COVID-19. This chain connects TRBV4-1 to TRBJ2-2, with D uncertain. Sequencing was done on a sample of peripheral blood. This chain's CDR3 is CASSPLTGELFF. The CDR3 DNA follows: TGCGCCAGCAGCCCCCTCACCGGGGAGCTGTTTTTT.